This T cell receptor (beta chain) originates from a study of vaccination and CD4 T cells after COVID-19. Stated treatment: roughly 10-day PBMC culture with coronavirus spike peptide pools or control peptides (ViraFEST assay). CDR3 length equals 12 residues. The germline V gene has CDR1 SEHNR and CDR2 FQNEAQ (reference sequence). V lost 2 bases and J 6 bases, leaving 5 bases between the germline ends. With the Oncomine TCR Beta short-read assay, DNA from cultured CD4+ T cells was sequenced. TCRdb passed the PCR reads through MiXCR, listing each CDR3 protein once. This sample carries around 15,000 distinct CDR3 sequences, 30% to 40% of them seen once, and the ten largest clones take roughly 20%. Details on this clonotype: Its antigen is as yet unknown.

The chain combines TRBV7-9 with TRBJ2-1; D not resolved. The sample here was CD4+ T cells from blood, cultured in vitro, taken before SARS-CoV-2 vaccination. This receptor was identified in a human donor who received a COVID-19 vaccine. CDR3 sequence: CASSLIGNEQFF. The CDR3 nucleotides read TGTGCCAGCAGCTTAATCGGCAATGAGCAGTTCTTC.